This T cell receptor beta chain was sequenced during a study of cytomegalovirus exposure and HLA in healthy donors listed by TCRdb under 2017. For the wider study: In an earlier analysis of 587 of the donors, about 270 Gb of sequence data and 117 million unique TCR beta sequences from roughly 190 million T cells were reported. The T cell repertoires of some 700 subjects were profiled by immunosequencing and related to cytomegalovirus serostatus. Both class I and class II loci were covered by HLA typing, at four-digit resolution. An earlier analysis of 587 of the donors used high-throughput TCR beta sequencing to judge whether each TCR beta V gene segment behaved as functional or pseudogenic. A handful of DR-DQ haplotypes were handled as single units for association and clustering because linkage in the cohort was strong. The study was designed to test whether signatures of past pathogen exposure could be identified by cataloging public T cell receptors. Of the 300 to 400 genotyped donors, 65% to 90% fell in the genetic ancestry cluster associated with self-reported Caucasian donors. A later analysis re-examined previously published TCR beta repertoires from more than 650 donors and added high-resolution HLA genotyping to investigate patterns of TCR occurrence. Typing coverage differed by locus: A, B, C, DRB1 and DQB1 were typed in about 629-630 donors, DQA1 in 522, DPA1 in roughly 590, and DPB1 in 400 to 480. Among approximately 370 genotyped donors of the cohort, an average of roughly 230,000 unique TCR beta nucleotide sequences was sequenced per donor, of which 15% to 20% were non-productive. Genome-wide SNP genotypes for about 65% of the roughly 670 donors were used in a later genetic analysis, which treated that subset as a discovery cohort. Donor age, sex, ethnicity and CMV serostatus were compiled alongside the repertoire data. In addition to the first cohort of around 670 subjects, a separate validation cohort of approximately 110 different subjects was used. Every discovery cohort repertoire had been produced on one sequencing platform. Rather than drawing on any new phenotypic data, the later analysis identified candidate immune exposures from TCR beta sequences and the way those sequences occurred across donors. To predict cytomegalovirus infection status, the study brought together high-throughput TCR immunosequencing, statistical association of individual TCRs with disease status, and machine learning. Roughly 300 gigabases of sequencing data and 80 million or so unique TCR sequences were included in an early release covering several hundred HLA-typed donors. Points the paper makes about the study in general: Cytomegalovirus status was reported to be diagnosed by the classifier with high specificity and sensitivity in both the original and validation cohorts. Broadly in line with IMGT annotations, most TCR beta V segments showed up in productive rearrangements about 87% or about 30% of the time in an earlier analysis of 450 to 750 of the donors. Correlated functional status among segregating V segments might reflect linkage disequilibrium, but an unknown experimental factor could not be ruled out. Most TCR sequences were seen in very few donors, while some public TCRs were found in many individuals. In a later analysis, HLA-associated TCR beta chains showed more clonal expansion and lower generation probabilities than non-associated chains that were equally common. Because some donors lacked HLA typing at each locus, the association tests relied only on the typed subset. The earlier analysis of 587 of the donors excluded approximately 17 rarely observed V segments, including chromosome 9 orphons, because counts were too low. A cluster of highly shared sequence variants was judged likely to be a technical artifact of the sequencing pipeline. A further reported finding was that TCR beta sequences accurately predicted the HLA-A and HLA-B alleles for most subjects in the first cohort. In this cohort, only TCR beta chains were sequenced, and detectable features were limited by the absence of alpha or paired-chain data. When HLA alleles, especially DR and DQ, strongly co-occurred, TCR associations were difficult to assign to individual alleles. According to a later analysis, TCR association rates differed among HLA loci, with DRB1 alleles showing the most associated TCRs and HLA-C alleles showing the fewest. For the cohort, immune exposure information was limited to CMV serostatus. A later analysis found that most CMV-associated TCR beta chains appeared HLA-restricted, with HLA associations seemingly driven largely by CMV exposure. Some IMGT-functional V segments, including TRBV6-2 and TRBV6-3, could not be told apart with the 87-base-pair reads, so those segments were excluded. Presence/absence analyses assumed roughly uniform sequencing depth across donors, an assumption that may not hold. The authors suggested that the approach could potentially be generalized to other disease states and immunological phenotypes. In a later genetic analysis, fewer N-insertions in productive TCRs were reported among donors in an Asian-associated ancestry cluster than the roughly 700-donor mean. A later analysis reported that several top co-occurrence clusters appeared linked to parvovirus B19, influenza, CMV and Epstein-Barr virus. A later genetic analysis associated a missense DCLRE1C variant with V-gene and J-gene trimming of TCR beta chains, and an independent cohort replicated the association. A later analysis associated about 16,000 TCR beta sequences with specific HLA alleles at a false discovery rate of 0.05. In vitro tests confirmed that a few of the cytomegalovirus-associated TCR beta chains recognize cytomegalovirus antigens. The study listed 150 to 200 TCR beta chains as associated with cytomegalovirus.

Preparation of the library involved the immunoSEQ multiplex PCR assay. For the multiplex PCR, a mixture combining 60 forward primers for TCR Vbeta segments and 13 reverse primers for TCR Jbeta segments was used. The CDR3 region of rearranged TCR beta genes was amplified from genomic DNA with a multiplex PCR assay. The Illumina HiSeq System was used to sequence the amplified TCR beta libraries as 87-base-pair reads. As for how the authors treated the data: A later analysis counted 65 million to 90 million unique TCR beta chains across the 550 to 700 repertoires, and roughly 11 million of these chains were shared by at least two donors. Raw reads were error-corrected and collapsed into unique sequences by a nearest-neighbor algorithm in which closely related sequences were merged to remove PCR and sequencing errors. To assign V, D and J gene segments, CDR3 sequences were aligned to IMGT reference sequences. For a sequence to be retained, at least a six-nucleotide match to both a V gene segment and a J gene segment was required. Rearrangements were classified as productive when the CDR3 lacked stop codons and remained in frame with V and J, and all other rearrangements were classified as non-productive. Following IMGT convention, CDR3 was defined as the stretch from the second conserved V-encoded cysteine to the conserved J-encoded phenylalanine. The earlier analysis of fewer than 700 of the donors excluded sequences that lacked an unambiguous match to a single V gene segment. In an earlier analysis of almost 600 of the donors, a V segment was called functional when productive rearrangements were above 56.7%, and segregating when the standard deviation between donors exceeded 5%. A statistical classification framework was built to diagnose cytomegalovirus status from the catalog of TCR beta chain sequences. In a later analysis, TCR nucleotide sequences were compared against IMGT/GENE-DB human TR gene sequences so that V and J genes could be assigned. A later analysis assigned CDR3 sequences and most-parsimonious VDJ recombination scenarios with the TCRdist pipeline. In a later analysis, every TCR beta chain was defined by the combination of its CDR3 amino acid sequence and its V-gene family, and reads without a unique V-gene family were dropped. In a later analysis, nearly 600 highly shared, low-generation-probability nucleotide sequences were removed to address suspected cross-contamination and a sequencing artifact. A later analysis calculated a clonal expansion index for each public chain from normalized within-repertoire ranks of inferred template counts. In a later analysis, generation probabilities were computed using a VDJ recombination model fitted to out-of-frame rearrangements, and the results were checked against IGoR. Hypergeometric tests were used in a later analysis to score TCR-TCR, TCR-HLA and TCR-CMV co-occurrence, with a repertoire-size bias correction applied to the TCR pairs. False discovery rates were estimated in a later analysis by permuting HLA or CMV assignments 20 times. In a later analysis, co-occurring TCRs were grouped using DBSCAN, and TCRdist sequence similarity was added for clustering within HLA-allele-positive subsets. Co-occurrence clustering excluded repertoires with fewer than 30,000 or more than 120,000 public chains, plus five with anomalous nucleotide sharing. TCRdb took this table from immuneACCESS and kept in-frame rearrangements with V and J called. Such tables lack part of the clones; where checked against another copy, unresolved V genes explain under half of the gap, and the rest is unexplained. The V and J calls and clone size come from that table; D and trimming were worked out from the DNA. The sample has 20,000 or so clones on record, about 77% of them singletons. The ten most abundant clones make up 7% to 9% of the sample.

Including the terminal cysteine and phenylalanine, the CDR3 comprises 15 residues. CDR3 DNA only is kept here, 45 bases in frame from base 1. CDR1 and CDR2, per the germline V gene, are SGDLS and YYNGEE. Ends trimmed: V by 2 bases, J by 10 bases; bases unmatched to a gene: 9. In regard to this clone: The antigen it binds to is not known. Per-nucleotide qualities are absent, and no much larger clonotype sits a single base away.

The cohort comprised 550 to 700 healthy bone marrow donors. At the time of sampling, every cohort member was nominally healthy, though immune exposures that went unrecorded were likely present. The donor was CMV seronegative and belonged to the group of over 350 seronegative cohort members. Each donor provided a peripheral blood sample, and peripheral blood mononuclear cells were used for TCR beta sequencing. Genomic DNA extraction from the blood cell samples was performed with the Qiagen DNeasy Blood Extraction Kit. The receptor was isolated from a man aged 55 to 70 in good health and CMV-seronegative. Sequenced: PBMCs. This chain joins TRBV9 to TRBJ2-1; 10 junctional bases match TRBD2. The CDR3 has the sequence CASSVGSGGLKEQFF. The DNA sequence is given as TGTGCCAGCAGCGTTGGTAGCGGGGGGTTGAAAGAGCAGTTCTTC.